What follows are 23 T cell receptor beta chains derived from one specimen sequenced in a study of blood T cell repertoires in COVID-19. Assay: immunoSEQ multiplex PCR; the TCRdb copy retains only in-frame clones and omits some. The profile shows 200,000 to 250,000 clones, 85% to 90% of them singletons. Sample: peripheral blood. The receptors derive from a woman aged 50 to 60 with COVID-19, enrolled during active disease.

In its sample, this clone was seen a few times. V is TRBV24-1 and J is TRBJ1-1, with D perhaps TRBD1 (6 bases). The length of the CDR3 is 13 residues. With 4 bases removed from V and 8 bases from J, the gap between germline ends came to 13 bases. Germline assignment: CDR1 KGHDR and CDR2 SFDVKD. In nucleotides, the CDR3 is TGTGCCACCAGTGAATATAAGACAGGAGAAGCTTTCTTT. This encodes CATSEYKTGEAFF.

This chain connects TRBV11-3 to TRBJ1-1; possibly TRBD1 for D (6 bases). Germline values: CDR1 SGHNT, CDR2 YENEEA. Trimming took off 0 bases at V and 0 bases at J, with 17 bases between the two ends. The CDR3 is made up of 18 amino acids. DNA for the CDR3: TGTGCCAGCAGCTTAGAAGGCCGGGGGGCGAGGATGAACACTGAAGCTTTCTTT. This encodes CASSLEGRGARMNTEAFF.

This rearrangement joins TRBV6-5 to TRBJ1-6; 10 bases match TRBD1. J was trimmed by 10 bases and V by 6 bases; bases with no gene match: 6. The CDR3 is 14 residues long. Germline CDR1 and CDR2: MNHEY and SVGAGI. This chain's CDR3 is CASRDRGRGSPLHF. The CDR3 nucleotides read TGTGCCAGCAGAGACAGGGGGCGCGGATCACCCCTCCACTTT.

V is TRBV6-5 and J is TRBJ2-1; 8 nucleotides agree with TRBD2. Trimming cost V 5 bases and J 8 bases; bases outside gene matches: 8. The CDR3 consists of 14 residues. CDR1 is MNHEY and CDR2 is SVGAGI in the germline V gene. CDR3 in DNA: TGTGCCAGCAGTAAGACGGGGGGGGCCGATGAGCAGTTCTTC. This translates into CASSKTGGADEQFF.

This chain connects TRBV7-2 to TRBJ1-2; 8 positions agree with TRBD1. The germline gives CDR1 SGHTA, CDR2 FQGNSA. V was clipped by 5 bases and J by 2 bases; unmatched bases: 7. The CDR3 is made up of 15 amino acids. CDR3 bases: TGTGCCAGCAGCCATGGGGCAGGGGGCAACTATGGCTACACCTTC. This gives the protein CASSHGAGGNYGYTF.

This clone was recorded a few times. The chain is built from TRBV4-1 and TRBJ2-1, with 9 bases lining up with TRBD2. The V and J ends lost 4 bases and 5 bases, in that order; junction bases with no gene match: 3. CDR3 length: 14 amino acids. Looked up from germline, CDR1 is MGHRA and CDR2 is YSYEKL. The CDR3 sequence is CASSLAGADNEQFF. CDR3 DNA sequence: TGCGCCAGCAGCCTAGCGGGGGCAGACAATGAGCAGTTCTTC.

This clone showed up just once. This sequence joins TRBV5-1 and TRBJ2-3; 8 bases agree with TRBD2. CDR3 length: 16 amino acids. J lost 2 bases, V lost 10 bases, and 15 bases had no gene match. CDR1 SGHRS and CDR2 YFSETQ come from the germline V gene. CDR3 nucleotides: TGCGCCTGGGGGTCAGTACCAGCGGGGGCCACAGATACGCAGTATTTT. Translated, it gives CAWGSVPAGATDTQYF.

This clone has only one observation. The chain links TRBV6-1 to TRBJ2-7, with D perhaps TRBD1 (5 bases). The V end lost 0 bases, the J end lost 4 bases, and 10 bases lay between the germline ends. Germline CDR1 reads MNHNS; CDR2 reads SASEGT. The CDR3 runs 14 residues. CDR3 in amino acids: CASSEATTAYEQYV. In DNA, the CDR3 is TGTGCCAGCAGTGAAGCTACGACAGCATACGAGCAGTACGTC.

This clone was detected once. The chain couples TRBV3-1 (or the pseudogene TRBV3-2) to TRBJ1-2, with 9 nucleotides matching TRBD1. The CDR3 extends over 16 amino acids. V lost 6 bases and J lost 3; bases outside the gene matches: 11. The germline gives CDR1 LGHDT, CDR2 YNNKEL (reference sequence). The CDR3 bases are TGTGCCAGCAGAGCATCATACAGGGGGCGGGACTATGGCTACACCTTC. Translating gives CASRASYRGRDYGYTF.

V usage is TRBV7-9 and J usage is TRBJ2-7; TRBD2 agrees at 14 bases. Germline values: CDR1 SEHNR, CDR2 FQNEAQ (reference sequence). The V gene end was trimmed by 5 bases and the J gene end by 2 bases; junction bases not matched to a gene: 2. This CDR3 is built from 15 residues. The CDR3 nucleotides are TGTGCCAGCAGCCAGGGACTAGCGGGGGCCTACGAGCAGTACTTC. Its protein is CASSQGLAGAYEQYF.

The chain employs TRBV19 and TRBJ1-2; D unclear. Germline V CDR1 and CDR2: LNHDA, SQIVND (reference sequence). The V and J ends lost 4 bases and 2 bases respectively, with 11 bases between them. There are 14 residues in the CDR3. The CDR3 DNA sequence: TGTGCCAGTAGTAAGGTTCGGCGGAACTATGGCTACACCTTC. The encoded protein is CASSKVRRNYGYTF.

V is TRBV6-4 and J is TRBJ1-5; a weak D match, TRBD1 (5 bases). Trimming stripped 6 bases from V and 3 bases from J, with 15 bases between. The CDR3 runs 15 residues. Germline V gene sequence: CDR1 MRHNA, CDR2 SNTAGT. CDR3 nucleotide sequence: TGTGCCAGCAGCCGCCACACGGGGGACAATCAGCCCCAGCATTTT. This translates into CASSRHTGDNQPQHF.

This clone was seen only once. The chain carries TRBV29-1 and TRBJ1-2; a possible D gene is TRBD1 (5 bases). Per the germline V gene, CDR1 is SQVTM and CDR2 is ANQGSEA. Trimming removed 6 bases from V and 2 bases from J, with 10 bases in between. The CDR3 is 12 amino acids. The CDR3 here is CSVRVANYGYTF. The CDR3 bases are TGCAGCGTCAGGGTAGCCAACTATGGCTACACCTTC. Full variable domain (rest looked up from reference TRBV29-1 and TRBJ1-2): SAVISQKPSRDICQRGTSLTIQCQVDSQVTMMFWYRQQPGQSLTLIATANQGSEATYESGFVIDKFPISRPNLTFSTLTVSNMSPEDSSIYLCSVRVANYGYTFGSGTRLTVV.

This rearrangement joins TRBV5-1 to TRBJ2-3; 11 nucleotides line up with TRBD2. V was clipped by 4 bases and J by 2 bases; unmatched bases: 9. Germline loops: CDR1 SGHRS, CDR2 YFSETQ. The CDR3 contains 17 residues. The CDR3 here is CASSPALAGGPTDTQYF. The CDR3 region has the DNA TGCGCCAGCAGCCCGGCGCTAGCGGGGGGCCCCACAGATACGCAGTATTTT.

This chain joins TRBV5-8 and TRBJ2-5; 8 bases align to TRBD2. The CDR3 has 16 amino acids. With V trimmed by 3 bases and J by 5 bases, 12 bases remained unmatched. The V gene's germline CDR1 is SGHTS and CDR2 YDEGEE. Here the CDR3 DNA reads TGTGCCAGCAGCTCGGGTGAGGCTAGCGGGCGGGAGACCCAGTACTTC. Its protein is CASSSGEASGRETQYF.

The chain links TRBV20-1 to TRBJ1-2, with D perhaps matching TRBD1 (5 bases). CDR3 length equals 15 residues. Trimming cost V 3 bases and J 0 bases, with 14 bases left between them. In germline, CDR1 is DFQATT, CDR2 SNEGSKA (reference sequence). The CDR3 reads CSASRKQESNYGYTF. The CDR3 DNA sequence: TGCAGTGCTAGTAGGAAACAGGAATCTAACTATGGCTACACCTTC.

This clone was seen once. The chain employs TRBV3-1 (or the pseudogene TRBV3-2) and TRBJ1-4, with D possibly matching TRBD1 (5 bases). Germline V gene data show CDR1 as LGHDT and CDR2 as YNNKEL (reference sequence). The CDR3 has 12 residues. Trimming took 0 bases from V and 15 from J, leaving 11 bases between them. The CDR3 loop is CASSQEGRVVFF. The CDR3 region has the DNA TGTGCCAGCAGCCAAGAGGGCAGGGTCGTGTTTTTT.

This rearrangement joins TRBV13 to TRBJ2-7, with TRBD2 matching over 7 bases. CDR1 PRHDT and CDR2 FYEKMQ come from the germline V gene (reference sequence). With 0 bases clipped from V and 7 bases from J, the junction kept 6 bases outside the gene matches. The CDR3 is made up of 14 amino acids. DNA of the CDR3: TGTGCCAGCAGCTTAGGCCCGGGGGGTCGGGAGCAGTACTTC. Its protein product is CASSLGPGGREQYF.

The chain links TRBV19 to TRBJ1-3; a weak D match, TRBD1 (6 bases). From germline, CDR1 is LNHDA and CDR2 SQIVND (reference sequence). The CDR3 runs to 14 residues. Trimming shortened V by 11 bases and J by 7 bases, and 21 bases separated the two germline ends. The CDR3 nucleotides read TGTGCCGGTATTCCCAAACAGGGAAAGAACACCATATATTTT. This translates into CAGIPKQGKNTIYF.

This chain joins TRBV9 and TRBJ2-7; 7 bases agree with TRBD2. CDR3 size: 14 residues. V shed 0 bases, J shed 0 bases, and the junction held 0 bases outside the gene matches. CDR1 SGDLS and CDR2 YYNGEE come from the germline V gene. In DNA form, the CDR3 reads TGTGCCAGCAGCGTAGGACTAGCCTCCTACGAGCAGTACTTC. It codes for CASSVGLASYEQYF.

The chain is built from TRBV5-1 and TRBJ1-6; the match to TRBD1 covers 11 bases. This CDR3 contains 14 residues. From germline, CDR1 is SGHRS and CDR2 YFSETQ. After removal of 4 bases from V and 11 bases from J, the junction contained 5 bases not matched to a gene. In nucleotides, the CDR3 is TGCGCCAGCAGCCGGGAGGGACAGGGGGCACCCCTCCACTTT. This codes for CASSREGQGAPLHF.

The rearrangement joins TRBV2 to TRBJ1-2; D may be TRBD1 (6 bases). The CDR3 has 11 amino acids. CDR1 is SNHLY, CDR2 FYNNEI, per germline. With 8 bases removed from V and 8 bases from J, the gap between germline ends came to 12 bases. The CDR3, as DNA: TGTGCCAGCCGGACAGTACGAGGCTACACCTTC. Its translation is CASRTVRGYTF.

The gene calls are TRBV5-4 and TRBJ1-1; D remains unclear. V lost 4 bases and J 11 bases, leaving 15 bases between the germline ends. CDR1 is SGHNT and CDR2 is YYREEE in the germline V gene (reference sequence). The CDR3 consists of 12 residues. CDR3 protein: CASSQDTFGAFF. The CDR3, as DNA: TGTGCCAGCAGCCAAGACACCTTTGGGGCTTTCTTT.